This T cell receptor beta chain is drawn from a study of cytomegalovirus exposure and HLA in healthy donors. Clones were read by immunoSEQ multiplex PCR, and TCRdb kept only the in-frame ones, dropping some. The sample consists of some 150,000 clones, about 89% of them appearing once. This CDR3 has 13 amino acids. The germline V gene has CDR1 ENHRY and CDR2 SYGVKD. Losses at the gene ends were 3 bases for V and 7 bases for J; bases not matched to a gene: 5. The V gene is TRBV10-3, the J gene TRBJ1-1; 7 bases are shared with TRBD1. The receptor's source is a man aged 18 to 30 in good health and CMV-seronegative. Sequenced sample: PBMCs. CDR3 nucleotides: TGTGCCATCAGTGAACGACAGGGCCTTGAAGCTTTCTTT. This encodes CAISERQGLEAFF.